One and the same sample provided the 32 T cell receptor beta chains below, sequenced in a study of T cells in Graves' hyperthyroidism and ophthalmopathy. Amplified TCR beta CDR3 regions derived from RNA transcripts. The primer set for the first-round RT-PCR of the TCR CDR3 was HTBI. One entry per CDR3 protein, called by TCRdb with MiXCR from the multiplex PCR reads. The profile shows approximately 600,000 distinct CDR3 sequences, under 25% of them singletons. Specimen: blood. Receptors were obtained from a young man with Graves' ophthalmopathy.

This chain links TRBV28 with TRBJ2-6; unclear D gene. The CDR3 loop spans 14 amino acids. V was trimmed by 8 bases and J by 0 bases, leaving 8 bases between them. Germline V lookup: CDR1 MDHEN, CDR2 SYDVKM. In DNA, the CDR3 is TGTGCCAGCGGCCTATACTCTGGGGCCAACGTCCTGACTTTC. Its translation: CASGLYSGANVLTF.

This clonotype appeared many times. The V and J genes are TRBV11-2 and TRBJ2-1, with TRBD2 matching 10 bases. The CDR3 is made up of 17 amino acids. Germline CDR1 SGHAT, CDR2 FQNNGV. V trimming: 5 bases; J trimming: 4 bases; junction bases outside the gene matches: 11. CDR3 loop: CASSPPPGTSVYNEQFF. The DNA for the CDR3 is TGTGCCAGCAGCCCCCCACCCGGGACTAGCGTGTACAATGAGCAGTTCTTC.

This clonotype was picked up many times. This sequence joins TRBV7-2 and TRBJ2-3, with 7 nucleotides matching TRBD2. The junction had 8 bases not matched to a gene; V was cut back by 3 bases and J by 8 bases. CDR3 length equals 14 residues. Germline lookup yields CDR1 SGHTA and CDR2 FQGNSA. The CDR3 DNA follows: TGTGCCAGCAGCTTGGGGACTACAGATGGTACGCAGTATTTT. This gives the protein CASSLGTTDGTQYF.

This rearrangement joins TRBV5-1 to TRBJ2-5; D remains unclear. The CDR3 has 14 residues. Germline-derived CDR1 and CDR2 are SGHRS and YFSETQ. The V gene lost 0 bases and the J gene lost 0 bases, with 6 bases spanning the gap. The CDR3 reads CASSLAAYQETQYF. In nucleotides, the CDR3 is TGCGCCAGCAGCTTGGCTGCCTACCAAGAGACCCAGTACTTC.

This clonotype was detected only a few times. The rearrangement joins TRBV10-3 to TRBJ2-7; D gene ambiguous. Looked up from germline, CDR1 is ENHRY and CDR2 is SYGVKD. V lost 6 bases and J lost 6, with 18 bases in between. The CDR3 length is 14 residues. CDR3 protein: CAIRKGSPTGEQYF. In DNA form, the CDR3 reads TGTGCCATCAGGAAGGGCTCACCGACGGGCGAGCAGTACTTC.

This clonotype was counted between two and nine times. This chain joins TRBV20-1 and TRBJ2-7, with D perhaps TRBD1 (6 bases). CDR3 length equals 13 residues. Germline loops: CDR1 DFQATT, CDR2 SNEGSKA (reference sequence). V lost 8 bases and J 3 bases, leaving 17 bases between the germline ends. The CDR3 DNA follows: TGCAGTTCGAAACAGGGATACAACTACGAGCAGTACTTC. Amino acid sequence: CSSKQGYNYEQYF.

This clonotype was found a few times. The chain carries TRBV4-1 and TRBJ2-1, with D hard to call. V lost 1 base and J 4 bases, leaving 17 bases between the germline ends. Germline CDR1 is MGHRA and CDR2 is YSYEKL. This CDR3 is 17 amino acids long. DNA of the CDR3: TGCGCCAGCAGCCAAGTTTCGAGCCCCGCCCTATACAATGAGCAGTTCTTC. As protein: CASSQVSSPALYNEQFF.

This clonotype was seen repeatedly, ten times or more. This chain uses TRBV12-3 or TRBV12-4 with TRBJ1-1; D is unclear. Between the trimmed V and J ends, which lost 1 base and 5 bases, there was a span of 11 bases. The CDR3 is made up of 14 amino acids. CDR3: CASSLVAGRTEAFF. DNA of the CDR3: TGTGCCAGCAGTTTAGTCGCAGGACGAACTGAAGCTTTCTTT.

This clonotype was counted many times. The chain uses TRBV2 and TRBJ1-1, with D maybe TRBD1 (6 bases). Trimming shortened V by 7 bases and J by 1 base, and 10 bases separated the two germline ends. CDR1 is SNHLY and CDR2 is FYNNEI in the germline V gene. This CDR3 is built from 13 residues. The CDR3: CASTGGPNTEAFF. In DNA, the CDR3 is TGTGCCAGCACCGGGGGCCCGAACACTGAAGCTTTCTTT. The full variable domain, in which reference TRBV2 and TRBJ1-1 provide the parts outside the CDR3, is EPEVTQTPSHQVTQMGQEVILRCVPISNHLYFYWYRQILGQKVEFLVSFYNNEISEKSEIFDDQFSVERPDGSNFTLKIRSTKLEDSAMYFCASTGGPNTEAFFGQGTRLTVV.

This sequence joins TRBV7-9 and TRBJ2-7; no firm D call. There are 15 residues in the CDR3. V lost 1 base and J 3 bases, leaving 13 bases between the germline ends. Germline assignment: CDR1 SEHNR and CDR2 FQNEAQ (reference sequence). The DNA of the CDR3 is TGTGCCAGCAGCTTAGTTGGGGATTCCGTCTACGAGCAGTACTTC. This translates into CASSLVGDSVYEQYF.

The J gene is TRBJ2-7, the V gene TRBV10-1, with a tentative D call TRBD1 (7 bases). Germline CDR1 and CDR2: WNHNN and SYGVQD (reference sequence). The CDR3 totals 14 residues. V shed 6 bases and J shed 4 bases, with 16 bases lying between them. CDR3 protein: CASSPTTGRYEQYF. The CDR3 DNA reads TGCGCCAGCAGCCCCACGACAGGGAGGTACGAGCAGTACTTC.

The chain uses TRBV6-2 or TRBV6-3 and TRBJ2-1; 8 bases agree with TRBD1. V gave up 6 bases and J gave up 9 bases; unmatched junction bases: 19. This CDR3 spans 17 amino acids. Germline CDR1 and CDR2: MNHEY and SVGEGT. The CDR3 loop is CASSRLPSGSGGSEQFF. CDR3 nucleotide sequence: TGTGCCAGCAGCCGCTTACCCTCGGGTTCAGGGGGCAGTGAGCAGTTCTTC.

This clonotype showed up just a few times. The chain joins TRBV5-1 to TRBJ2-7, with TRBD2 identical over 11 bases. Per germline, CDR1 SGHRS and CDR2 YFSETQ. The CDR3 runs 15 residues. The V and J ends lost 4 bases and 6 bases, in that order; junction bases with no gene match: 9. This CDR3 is CASSPLAGELGEQYF. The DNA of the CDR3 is TGCGCCAGCAGCCCACTAGCGGGAGAACTTGGCGAGCAGTACTTC.

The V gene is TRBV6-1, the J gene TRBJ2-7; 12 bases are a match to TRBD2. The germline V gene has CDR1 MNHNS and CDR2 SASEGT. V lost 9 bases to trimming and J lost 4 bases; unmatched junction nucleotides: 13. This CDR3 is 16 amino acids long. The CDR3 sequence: CASHHPGLAGTYEQYF. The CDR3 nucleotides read TGTGCCAGTCACCACCCTGGACTAGCGGGGACGTACGAGCAGTACTTC.

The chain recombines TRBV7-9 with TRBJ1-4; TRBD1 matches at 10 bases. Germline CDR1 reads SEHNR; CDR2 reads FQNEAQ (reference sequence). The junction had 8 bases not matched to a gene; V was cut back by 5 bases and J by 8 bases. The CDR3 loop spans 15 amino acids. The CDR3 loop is CASSPAGTGVEKLFF. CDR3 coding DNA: TGTGCCAGCAGCCCCGCCGGGACAGGGGTGGAAAAACTGTTTTTT.

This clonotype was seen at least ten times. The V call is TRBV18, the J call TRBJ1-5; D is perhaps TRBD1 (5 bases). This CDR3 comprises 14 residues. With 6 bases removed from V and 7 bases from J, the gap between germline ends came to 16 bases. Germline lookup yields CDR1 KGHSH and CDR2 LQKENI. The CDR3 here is CASSGASVRQPQHF. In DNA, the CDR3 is TGTGCCAGCTCCGGGGCCTCGGTTCGGCAGCCCCAGCATTTT.

The CDR3, as DNA: TGTGCCAGCAGCCTTTACAGGGGGCCAGACAATGAGCAGTTCTTC. This sequence encodes CASSLYRGPDNEQFF. This chain connects TRBV13 to TRBJ2-1; 9 nucleotides match TRBD1. CDR1 and CDR2 (germline): PRHDT, FYEKMQ (reference sequence). V shed 5 bases and J 5 bases; nucleotides not matched to a gene: 7. This CDR3 region has 15 residues.

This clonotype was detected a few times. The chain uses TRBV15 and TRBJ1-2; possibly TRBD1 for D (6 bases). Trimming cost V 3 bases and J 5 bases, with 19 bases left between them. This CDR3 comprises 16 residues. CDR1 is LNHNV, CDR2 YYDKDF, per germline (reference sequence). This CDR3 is CATSRESGGVGYGYTF. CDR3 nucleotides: TGTGCCACCAGCAGGGAATCCGGGGGCGTCGGATATGGCTACACCTTC.

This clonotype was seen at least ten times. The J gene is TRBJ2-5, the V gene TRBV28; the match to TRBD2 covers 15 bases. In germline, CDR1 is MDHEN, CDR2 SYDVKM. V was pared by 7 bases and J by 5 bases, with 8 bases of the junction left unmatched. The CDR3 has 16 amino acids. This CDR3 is CASTPPGTSGRETQYF. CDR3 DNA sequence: TGTGCCAGCACCCCCCCGGGGACTAGCGGGAGGGAGACCCAGTACTTC.

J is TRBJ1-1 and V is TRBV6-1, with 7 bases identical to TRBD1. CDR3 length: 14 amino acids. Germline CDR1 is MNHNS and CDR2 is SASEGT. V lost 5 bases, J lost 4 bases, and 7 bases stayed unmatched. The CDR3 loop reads CASSYQGGGTEAFF. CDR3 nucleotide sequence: TGTGCCAGCAGTTATCAGGGGGGAGGCACTGAAGCTTTCTTT.

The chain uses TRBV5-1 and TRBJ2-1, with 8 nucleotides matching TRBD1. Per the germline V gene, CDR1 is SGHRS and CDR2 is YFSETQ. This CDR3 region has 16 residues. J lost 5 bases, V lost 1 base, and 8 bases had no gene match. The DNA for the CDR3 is TGCGCCAGCAGCTTGTCGGGACAGGCATGGGACAATGAGCAGTTCTTC. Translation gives CASSLSGQAWDNEQFF. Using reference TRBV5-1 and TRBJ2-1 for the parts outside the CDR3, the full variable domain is KAGVTQTPRYLIKTRGQQVTLSCSPISGHRSVSWYQQTPGQGLQFLFEYFSETQRNKGNFPGRFSGRQFSNSRSEMNVSTLELGDSALYLCASSLSGQAWDNEQFFGPGTRLTVL.

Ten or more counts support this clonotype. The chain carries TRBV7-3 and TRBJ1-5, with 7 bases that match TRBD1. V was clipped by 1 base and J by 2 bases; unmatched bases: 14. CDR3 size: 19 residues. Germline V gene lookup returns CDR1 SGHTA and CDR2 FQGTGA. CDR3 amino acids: CASSLRSDPNRGGNQPQHF. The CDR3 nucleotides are TGTGCCAGCAGCTTAAGGTCCGACCCCAACAGGGGAGGCAATCAGCCCCAGCATTTT. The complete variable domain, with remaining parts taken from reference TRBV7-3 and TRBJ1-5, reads GAGVSQTPSNKVTEKGKYVELRCDPISGHTALYWYRQSLGQGPEFLIYFQGTGAADDSGLPNDRFFAVRPEGSVSTLKIQRTERGDSAVYLCASSLRSDPNRGGNQPQHFGDGTRLSIL.

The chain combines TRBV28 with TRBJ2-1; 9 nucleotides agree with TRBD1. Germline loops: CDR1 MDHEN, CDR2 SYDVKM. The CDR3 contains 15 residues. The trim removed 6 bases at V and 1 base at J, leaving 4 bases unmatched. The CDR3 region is CASRPDRGSYNEQFF. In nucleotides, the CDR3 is TGTGCCAGCAGACCCGACAGGGGGTCCTACAATGAGCAGTTCTTC.

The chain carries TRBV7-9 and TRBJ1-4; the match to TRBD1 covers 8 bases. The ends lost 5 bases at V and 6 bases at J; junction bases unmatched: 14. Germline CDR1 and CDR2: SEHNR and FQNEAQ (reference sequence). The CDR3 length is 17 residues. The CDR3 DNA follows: TGTGCCAGCAGCCTTCCGAGGACAGGGAGGATCGATGAAAAACTGTTTTTT. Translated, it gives CASSLPRTGRIDEKLFF.

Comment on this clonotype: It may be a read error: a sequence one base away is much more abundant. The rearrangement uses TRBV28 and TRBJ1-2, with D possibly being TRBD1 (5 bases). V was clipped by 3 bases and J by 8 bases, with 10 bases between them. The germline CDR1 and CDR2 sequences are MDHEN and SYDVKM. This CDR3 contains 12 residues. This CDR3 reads CASSLTELGYTF. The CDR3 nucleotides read TGTGCCAGCAGTTTGACAGAGTTAGGCTACACCTTC.

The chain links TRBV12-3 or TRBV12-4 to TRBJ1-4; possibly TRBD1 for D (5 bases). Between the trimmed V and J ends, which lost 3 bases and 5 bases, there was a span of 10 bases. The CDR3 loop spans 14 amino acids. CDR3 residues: CASSLRQGNEKLFF. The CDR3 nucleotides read TGTGCCAGCAGTTTGAGGCAGGGCAATGAAAAACTGTTTTTT.

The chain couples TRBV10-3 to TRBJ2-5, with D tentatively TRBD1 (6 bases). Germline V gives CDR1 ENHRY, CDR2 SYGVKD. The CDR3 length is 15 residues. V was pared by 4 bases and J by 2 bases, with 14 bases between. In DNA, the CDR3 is TGTGCCATCAGTGGATACCGACAGGCTCAAGAGACCCAGTACTTC. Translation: CAISGYRQAQETQYF.

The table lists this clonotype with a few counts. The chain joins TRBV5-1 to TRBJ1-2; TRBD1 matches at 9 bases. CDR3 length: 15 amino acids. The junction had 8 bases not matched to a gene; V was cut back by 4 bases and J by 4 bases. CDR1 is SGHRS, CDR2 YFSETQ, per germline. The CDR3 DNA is TGCGCCAGCAGCCGGGGACAGGGAGCCCTCTATGGCTACACCTTC. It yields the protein CASSRGQGALYGYTF.

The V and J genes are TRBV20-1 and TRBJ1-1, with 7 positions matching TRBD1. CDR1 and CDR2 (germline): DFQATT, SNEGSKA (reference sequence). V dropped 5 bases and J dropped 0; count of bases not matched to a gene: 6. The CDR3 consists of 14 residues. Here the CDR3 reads CSAPRTGMNTEAFF. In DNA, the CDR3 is TGCAGTGCTCCGCGGACAGGTATGAACACTGAAGCTTTCTTT.

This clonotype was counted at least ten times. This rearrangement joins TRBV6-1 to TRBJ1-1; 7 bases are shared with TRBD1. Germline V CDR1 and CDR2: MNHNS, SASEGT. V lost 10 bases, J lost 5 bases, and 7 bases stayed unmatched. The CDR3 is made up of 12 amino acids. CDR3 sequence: CAIRQGGTEAFF. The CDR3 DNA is TGTGCCATCCGACAGGGAGGTACTGAAGCTTTCTTT.

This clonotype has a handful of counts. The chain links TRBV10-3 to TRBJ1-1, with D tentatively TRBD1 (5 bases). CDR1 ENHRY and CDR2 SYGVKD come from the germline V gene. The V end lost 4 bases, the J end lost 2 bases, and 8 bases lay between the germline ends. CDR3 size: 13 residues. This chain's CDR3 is CAISGQKNTEAFF. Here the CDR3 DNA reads TGTGCCATCAGTGGACAGAAAAACACTGAAGCTTTCTTT.

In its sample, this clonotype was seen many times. Here the CDR3 reads CASSPTARGNTEAFF. The CDR3 nucleotides read TGCGCCAGCAGCCCAACCGCCCGGGGGAACACTGAAGCTTTCTTT. The chain has TRBV5-1 and TRBJ1-1; no firm D call. The length of the CDR3 is 15 residues. CDR1 and CDR2 from the germline V gene are SGHRS and YFSETQ. Trimming shortened V by 4 bases and J by 1 base, and 14 bases separated the two germline ends.